A selection of T cell receptor beta chains follows, all from one sample in a study of early stage breast cancer tumors. Assay used: immunoSEQ multiplex PCR; TCRdb lists only in-frame clones, some missing. The table records under 20,000 clones, approximately 82% of them present only once. The sample was blood. The receptor source for this set is a person aged 70 to 85 with breast cancer. Both conserved end residues are part of each CDR3. D genes are given only for firm matches. Clone size appears in some rows only: once, few, many, or a class for an expanded clone.

v_gene,len,abundance,d_gene,j_gene,CDR3aa,CDR3nt
TRBV7-3,16,.,.,TRBJ2-2,CASSFTAGRGTGELFF,TGTGCCAGCAGCTTCACGGCAGGGCGGGGAACCGGGGAGCTGTTTTTT
TRBV5-1,14,.,TRBD1,TRBJ2-2,CASSRDRNTGELFF,TGCGCCAGCAGCAGGGACAGGAACACCGGGGAGCTGTTTTTT
TRBV29-1,12,.,TRBD1,TRBJ2-3,CSVGTGLDAQYF,TGCAGCGTGGGGACAGGGTTGGATGCGCAGTATTTT
TRBV7-9,12,.,.,TRBJ1-1,CASSEIRAEAFF,TGTGCCAGCAGCGAGATACGCGCTGAAGCTTTCTTT
TRBV28,16,once,TRBD1,TRBJ1-6,CASSPTTGQYNSPLHF,TGTGCCAGCAGCCCCACGACAGGGCAGTATAATTCACCCCTCCACTTT
TRBV6-6,15,once,.,TRBJ2-2,CASSSTTSRTGELFF,TGTGCCAGCAGTTCGACTACCTCGAGGACCGGGGAGCTGTTTTTT
TRBV9,15,.,.,TRBJ1-2,CASSLTWALSGGYTF,TGTGCCAGCAGCCTAACCTGGGCGCTAAGCGGCGGCTACACCTTC
TRBV5-1,15,.,.,TRBJ1-1,CASSSRVGGGTEAFF,TGCGCCAGCAGCTCCCGGGTGGGGGGAGGCACTGAAGCTTTCTTT
TRBV5-1,16,few,TRBD1,TRBJ2-1,CASSPRTGATYNEQFF,TGCGCCAGCAGCCCCCGGACAGGAGCCACTTACAATGAGCAGTTCTTC
TRBV9,14,.,.,TRBJ1-1,CASSEQGGNTEAFF,TGTGCCAGCAGCGAACAAGGGGGGAACACTGAAGCTTTCTTT
TRBV5-1,14,.,.,TRBJ2-2,CASRAWATTGELFF,TGCGCCAGCCGAGCTTGGGCTACCACCGGGGAGCTGTTTTTT
TRBV5-1,15,.,.,TRBJ2-2,CASSLSGVGTGELFF,TGCGCCAGCAGCTTATCCGGGGTGGGCACCGGGGAGCTGTTTTTT
TRBV5-1,17,.,.,TRBJ1-4,CASSSDPQDRSYEKLFF,TGCGCCAGCAGCTCGGACCCACAGGACAGATCGTATGAAAAACTGTTTTTT
TRBV15,15,.,TRBD1,TRBJ2-7,CAPSRGQGASPEQYF,TGTGCCCCCAGCAGAGGGCAGGGGGCTTCACCCGAGCAGTACTTC
TRBV2,15,.,.,TRBJ2-3,CASTPEGGRTDTQYF,TGTGCCAGCACCCCAGAGGGGGGGCGAACAGATACGCAGTATTTT